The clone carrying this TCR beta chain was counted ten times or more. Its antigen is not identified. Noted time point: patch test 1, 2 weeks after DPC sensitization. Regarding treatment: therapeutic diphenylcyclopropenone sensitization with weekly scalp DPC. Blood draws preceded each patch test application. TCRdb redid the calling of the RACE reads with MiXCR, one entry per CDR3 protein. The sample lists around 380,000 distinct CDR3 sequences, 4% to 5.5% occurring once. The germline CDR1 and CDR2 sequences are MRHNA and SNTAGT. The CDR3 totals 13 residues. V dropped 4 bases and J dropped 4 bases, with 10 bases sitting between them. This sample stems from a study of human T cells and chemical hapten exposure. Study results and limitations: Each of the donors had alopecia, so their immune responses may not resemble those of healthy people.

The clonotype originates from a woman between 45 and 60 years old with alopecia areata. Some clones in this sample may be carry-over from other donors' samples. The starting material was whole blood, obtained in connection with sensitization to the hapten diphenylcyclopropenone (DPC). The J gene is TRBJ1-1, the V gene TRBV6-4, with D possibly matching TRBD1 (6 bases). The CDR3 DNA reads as TGTGCCAGCAGTGGAGGGGGGCCCACTGAAGCTTTCTTT. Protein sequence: CASSGGGPTEAFF.